This T cell receptor beta chain came from a study of PD-L1 blockade in urothelial cancer. The V and J ends lost 4 bases and 4 bases respectively, with 11 bases between them. CDR1 and CDR2 from the germline V gene are LNHDA and SQIVND (reference sequence). This CDR3 region has 13 residues. This sample's time point: peripheral blood 6 weeks after treatment start. The protocol was immunoSEQ multiplex PCR, while the TCRdb copy is restricted to in-frame clones and leaves out a portion. The data contain about 30,000 clones, nearly 90% of them seen just once; the ten biggest clones take up over 6.5%. Material: PBMCs, obtained around atezolizumab (anti-PD-L1) treatment. The receptor comes from an elderly man with urothelial cancer. The chain recombines TRBV19 with TRBJ2-7; a weak D match, TRBD2 (5 bases). CDR3 sequence (DNA): TGTGCCAGTAGTAGAGGAGGTTCGTACGAGCAGTACTTC. Translation: CASSRGGSYEQYF.